The sequence of this T cell receptor beta chain was determined in a study of vaccination effects on CD4 cells after COVID-19. A note on this clone: What it binds is not known.

With V trimmed by 5 bases and J by 1 base, 8 bases remained unmatched. Germline V CDR1 and CDR2: MNHNY, SVGAGI (reference sequence). This CDR3 spans 17 amino acids. Clones were read by immunoSEQ multiplex PCR, and TCRdb kept only the in-frame ones, dropping some. The data contain some 28,000 clones, 60% to 80% of them singletons. Upon completion of about ten days in culture, CD4+ T cells were isolated. On day 3 and again on day 7, half the medium was replaced with IL-2 medium. The J gene is TRBJ2-7, the V gene TRBV6-6; the match to TRBD2 covers 13 bases. The sample in question was CD4+ T cells from PBMCs cultured without peptide, obtained before COVID-19 vaccination. This TCR was sampled from a human donor who received a COVID-19 vaccine. CDR3 nucleotide sequence: TGTGCCAGCAGTCGGACCCCGGGACTAGCGGGATCCTACGAGCAGTACTTC. Its protein is CASSRTPGLAGSYEQYF.